This T cell receptor (beta chain) was sequenced in a study of blood T cell repertoires in COVID-19. Study information: Specimens from acute and convalescent COVID-19 originated in the United States, Italy and Spain. PBMCs, B-cell-depleted T cells, or T cells provided the cDNA or gDNA that made up the material.

Authors' data handling: For nucleated cells, counts were estimated from reference gene primer amplification. Libraries were prepared by immunoSEQ multiplex PCR; TCRdb keeps only in-frame clonotypes and omits some of them. V and J calls and clone size follow that table, whereas D and trimming were derived from the DNA. In the table there are over 140,000 clones, 84% of which are singletons. V lost 5 bases and J lost 4, with 12 bases in between. Germline-derived CDR1 and CDR2 are MDHEN and SYDVKM. This CDR3 has 13 amino acids. This sequence was found in a woman aged 60-75 years with acute or convalescent COVID-19. The chain has TRBV28 and TRBJ2-7; D unclear. Input material: peripheral blood. The DNA for the CDR3 is TGTGCCAGCAGTACCCTGACGGAGTACGAGCAGTACTTC. Translating gives CASSTLTEYEQYF.